Sequencing of this T cell receptor beta chain was carried out in a study of CD8 T cells in Susac syndrome. Trimming cost V 0 bases and J 2 bases, with 7 bases left between them. CDR3 length: 13 amino acids. CDR1 and CDR2 (germline): GTSNPN, SVGIG (reference sequence). RNA amounts of about 0.5 to 1 ug underwent reverse transcription with random hexamers. Multiplex immunoSEQ PCR targeted 54 Vbeta and 13 Jbeta TCR beta segments. TCRdb itself ran the immunoSEQ multiplex PCR reads through MiXCR, one entry per CDR3 protein. The table has 180,000 or so distinct CDR3 sequences, around 95% seen once; the top ten hold around 0.09%.

Material: CD4+ T cells from PBMCs. This clonotype was sampled from a human donor with multiple sclerosis. The rearrangement uses TRBV30 and TRBJ1-1; D unclear. The CDR3 here is CAWSVTSNTEAFF. The CDR3 DNA is TGTGCCTGGAGTGTAACGTCCAACACTGAAGCTTTCTTT.